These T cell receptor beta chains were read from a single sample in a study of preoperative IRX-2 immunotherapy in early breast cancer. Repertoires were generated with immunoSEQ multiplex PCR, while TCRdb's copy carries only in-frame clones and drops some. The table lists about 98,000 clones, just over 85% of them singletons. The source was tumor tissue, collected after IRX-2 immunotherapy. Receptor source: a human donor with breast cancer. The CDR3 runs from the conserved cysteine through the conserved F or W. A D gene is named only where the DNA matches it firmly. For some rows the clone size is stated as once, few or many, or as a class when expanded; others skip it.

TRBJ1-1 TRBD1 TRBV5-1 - TGCGCCAGCAGCCCGACAGGGGTAGAAACTGAAGCTTTCTTT CASSPTGVETEAFF
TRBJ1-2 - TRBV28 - TGTGCCAGCAGTTTAGGTCGGGGAGACTATAGGTATGGCTACACCTTC CASSLGRGDYRYGYTF
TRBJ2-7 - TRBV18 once TGTGCCAGCTCACTACCTCTGGGGGAGCAGTACTTC CASSLPLGEQYF
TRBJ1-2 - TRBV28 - TGTGCCAGCACCAAACCCCAGGGGCTAGAATCTGGCTACACCTTC CASTKPQGLESGYTF
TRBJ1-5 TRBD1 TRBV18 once TGTGCCAGCTCACCAGGACAGGGTAACAATCAGCCCCAGCATTTT CASSPGQGNNQPQHF
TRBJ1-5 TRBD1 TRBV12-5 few TGTGCCAGCAATCAGGGGGAAACCGCCAATCAGCCCCAGCATTTT CASNQGETANQPQHF
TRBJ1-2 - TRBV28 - TGTGCCAGCAGTTTAAATCCTCCGGAGATCTATGGCTACACCTTC CASSLNPPEIYGYTF
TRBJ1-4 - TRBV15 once TGTGCCACCAGCGCCCCTTGGGGGGCGTGGGAAAAACTGTTTTTT CATSAPWGAWEKLFF
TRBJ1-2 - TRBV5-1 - TGCGCCAGCAGCTTGGAAGGATTTAACTATGGCTACACCTTC CASSLEGFNYGYTF
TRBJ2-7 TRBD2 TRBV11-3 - TGTGCCAGCAGCTTGGCTGGTAGCGGGGGCTACGAGCAGTACTTC CASSLAGSGGYEQYF
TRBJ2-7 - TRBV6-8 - TGTGCCAGCCAAAGGGACCCCTCTCACTACGAGCAGTACTTC CASQRDPSHYEQYF
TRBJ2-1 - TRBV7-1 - TGTGCCAGCAGCCAAGAGGGGCGGACCCCTTACAATGAGCAGTTCTTC CASSQEGRTPYNEQFF
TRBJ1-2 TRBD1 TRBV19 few TGTGCCAGTAGTACCGGACAGGGAGGTGGCTACACCTTC CASSTGQGGGYTF
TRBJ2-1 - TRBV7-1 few TGTGCCAGCAGCCAGGTCGGAACAGAATACAATGAGCAGTTCTTC CASSQVGTEYNEQFF
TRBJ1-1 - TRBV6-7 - TGTGCCAGCAGTGCCGGGACACCCGAAGCTTTCTTT CASSAGTPEAFF
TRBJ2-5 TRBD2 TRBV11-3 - TGTGCCAGCAGCTTAGGGGTAGCGGGGGTAGAGACCCAGTACTTC CASSLGVAGVETQYF
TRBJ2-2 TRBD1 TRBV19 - TGTGCCAGTAGTATCAGGGGGCGCGGGACCGGGGAGCTGTTTTTT CASSIRGRGTGELFF
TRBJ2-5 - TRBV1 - TGCGCCAGCAGCCAAGTAGCGGGGGCGGGAAAGACCCAGTACTTC CASSQVAGAGKTQYF
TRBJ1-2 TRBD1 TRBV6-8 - TGTGCCATCAGTCCAGGCAGGGGGCTAAGCGGCTACACCTTC CAISPGRGLSGYTF
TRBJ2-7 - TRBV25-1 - TGTGCCAGCAGTGAATCGGAGGGAGACGGCTACGAGCAGTATTTC CASSESEGDGYEQYF
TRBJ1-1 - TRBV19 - TGTGCCAGTAGTATTGCCCTCGGTGTAGGAACTGAAGCTTTCTTT CASSIALGVGTEAFF
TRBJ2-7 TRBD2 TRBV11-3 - TGTGCCAGCAGCCAAGGGACTAGCGGGGGATATGAGCAGTACTTC CASSQGTSGGYEQYF
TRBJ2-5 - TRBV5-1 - TGCGCCAGCAGCCTTAGACCGAGTCAAGAGACCCAGTACTTC CASSLRPSQETQYF
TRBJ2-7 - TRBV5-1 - TGCGCCAGCAGCTTGGTCGCAGGGGTGGGGGAGCAGTACTTC CASSLVAGVGEQYF
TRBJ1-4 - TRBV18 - TGTGCCAGCTCACCACCCTCGGACTTCAATGAAAAACTGTTTTTT CASSPPSDFNEKLFF
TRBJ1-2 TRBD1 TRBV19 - TGTGCCAGTATGGAGGCGGGACAGGGGGCCGGGGGCTACACCTTC CASMEAGQGAGGYTF
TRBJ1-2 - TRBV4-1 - TGCGCCAGCAGCCAAGCGGCAGGCAGGGAACTTAACTATGGCTACACCTTC CASSQAAGRELNYGYTF
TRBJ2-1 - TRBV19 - TGTGCCAGTAGTGCTCGGGGGAGAGACTACAATGAGCAGTTCTTC CASSARGRDYNEQFF
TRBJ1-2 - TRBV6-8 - TGTGCCACCCGGACAGAGAGCTATGGCTACACCTTC CATRTESYGYTF
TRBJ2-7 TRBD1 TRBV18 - TGTGCCAGCTCACCTCCGGGACAGGCCTACGAGCAGTACTTC CASSPPGQAYEQYF
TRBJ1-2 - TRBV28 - TGTGCCAGCAGGCCGCCGGGTTTCTATGGCTACACCTTC CASRPPGFYGYTF
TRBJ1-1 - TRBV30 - TGTGCCTGGTGGGGACGGAAGAACACTGAAGCTTTCTTT CAWWGRKNTEAFF
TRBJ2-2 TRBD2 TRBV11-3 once TGTGCCAGCAGCTTAGGTGGTAGCGGGGGGGTCGGGGAGCTGTTTTTT CASSLGGSGGVGELFF
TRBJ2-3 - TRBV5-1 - TGCGCCAGCAGCTTGGGACCTAGCACAGATACGCAGTATTTT CASSLGPSTDTQYF
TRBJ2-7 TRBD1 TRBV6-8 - TGTGCCAGCATTGGAGGGACAGGGCACTACGAGCAGTACTTC CASIGGTGHYEQYF
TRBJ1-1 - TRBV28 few TGTGCCAGCAGTTTCTCGGGGGTTGTAGCTTTCTTT CASSFSGVVAFF
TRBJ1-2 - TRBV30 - TGTGCCTGGAGTCCTGGGGGGACGGGCTACACCTTC CAWSPGGTGYTF
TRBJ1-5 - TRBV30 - TGTGCCTGGAGTCTTCTAGGGTACAATCAGCCCCAGCATTTT CAWSLLGYNQPQHF
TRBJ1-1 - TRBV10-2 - TGCGCCAGCAGGGGCCCGGGGGAAAACACTGAAGCTTTCTTT CASRGPGENTEAFF
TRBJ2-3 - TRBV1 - TGCGCCAGCAGCCAACAGGGGGGGGGAGGCACAGATACGCAGTATTTT CASSQQGGGGTDTQYF
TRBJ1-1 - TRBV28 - TGTGCCAGCAGTTTAAAGGTCCTGAACACTGAAGCTTTCTTT CASSLKVLNTEAFF
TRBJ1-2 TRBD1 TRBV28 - TGTGCCAGCAGTGGCGGGGGACAGCGCACGGTCGGCTACACCTTC CASSGGGQRTVGYTF
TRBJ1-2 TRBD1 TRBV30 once TGTGCCTGGGGACAGGGGTCTAACTATGGCTACACCTTC CAWGQGSNYGYTF
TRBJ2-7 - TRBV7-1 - TGTGCCAGCAGCTTGAGGACGCGAACCTACGAGCAGTACTTC CASSLRTRTYEQYF
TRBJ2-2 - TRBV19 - TGTGCCAGTGCGACACCCATCCCCACCGGGGAGCTGTTTTTT CASATPIPTGELFF
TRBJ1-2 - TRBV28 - TGTGCCAGCAGTTTACCGGGGGCCGGTGGTGGCTACACCTTC CASSLPGAGGGYTF
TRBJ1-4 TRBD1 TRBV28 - TGTGCCAGCAGCCGCTCGGGACAGGGGGCGCTTTTGGCCGGAGAAAAACTGTTTTTT CASSRSGQGALLAGEKLFF
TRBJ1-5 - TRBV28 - TGTGCCAGCATACCAGGGAGAAGTCAGCCCCAGCATTTT CASIPGRSQPQHF
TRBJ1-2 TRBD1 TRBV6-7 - TGTGCCAGTTCGTCCGGGACAGACTATGGCTACACCTTC CASSSGTDYGYTF
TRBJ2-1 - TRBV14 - TGTGCCAGCAGCCAAGATCTTGGTAGGGGAGTCTACAATGAGCAGTTCTTC CASSQDLGRGVYNEQFF
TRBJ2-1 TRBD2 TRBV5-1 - TGCGCCAGCAGCTTGGCCGGGGAGGGAAGGAATGAGCAGTTCTTC CASSLAGEGRNEQFF
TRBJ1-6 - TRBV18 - TGTGCCAGCTCACCAGACGGGGCTAGGCCCCTCCACTTT CASSPDGARPLHF
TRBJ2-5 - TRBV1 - TGCGCCAGCAGCCAAGCGAGGAGCGGGAATGTACAAGAGACCCAGTACTTC CASSQARSGNVQETQYF
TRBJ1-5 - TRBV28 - TGTGCCAGCAATGGGGGGCAGGCAAATCAGCCCCAGCATTTT CASNGGQANQPQHF
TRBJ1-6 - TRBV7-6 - TGTGCCAGCAGCTCCCCCCGACAGCTTGAGAATTCACCCCTCCACTTT CASSSPRQLENSPLHF
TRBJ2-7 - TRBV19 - TGTGCCAGTAGTGGGGGGGGCCTAGACGAGCAGTACTTC CASSGGGLDEQYF
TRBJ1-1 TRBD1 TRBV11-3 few TGTGCCAGCAGCTTGGGACAGGGGGCCGTTGATGGTGAAGCTTTCTTT CASSLGQGAVDGEAFF
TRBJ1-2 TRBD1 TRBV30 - TGTGCCCAACGACAGGGGGCCGGTGGCTACACCTTC CAQRQGAGGYTF
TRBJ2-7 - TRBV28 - TGTGCCAGCAGTTTACGAGGGTTACGGCAGTACTTC CASSLRGLRQYF